This TCR beta chain was identified during a study of blood T cell repertoires in COVID-19 (dated by TCRdb to 2018 to 2020). Regarding the complete study: Samples from collaborators originated in the United States, Italy and Spain and spanned both the acute and convalescent phases of COVID-19. Subjects who had been exposed to COVID-19, were actively infected with it, or had recovered from it provided the deeply sampled blood TCRbeta repertoires that made up the dataset. The material from the prospective study consisted of cDNA or gDNA derived from T cells, B-cell-depleted T cells, or PBMCs. Where HLA class I and class II types were available, the types were taken from metadata supplied by the sample provider, not from assay-based typing. Samples came from the ongoing ImmuneRACE study (first 160 participants) plus 1,254 subjects from 6 global collaborators. The repertoires were released in a freely available public database intended as a resource for research on the immune response to SARS-CoV-2. Sample metadata almost always included a de-identified subject ID, COVID-19 status, age in years and sex.

Note on this clone: Its antigen is still unknown. The sample holds no much larger clone one base away, and base qualities are not on file.

In Seattle, one collaborating source enrolled patients while the infection was active and tracked those patients longitudinally over the course of disease. Collaborating institutions collected whole blood in K2EDTA tubes following their own protocols. For TCRbeta analysis, collaborator samples were shipped as frozen whole blood, as isolated PBMCs, or as DNA extracted from either sample type. Overall study outcomes, separate from this receptor: The amount of clinical and demographic metadata varied by source and participant and was provided uncurated.

For this chain, trimming is 6 bases at the V end and 4 bases at the J end, and the number of junction bases without a gene match is 13. The CDR3, from cysteine to phenylalanine, totals 16 residues. Of the read, only the CDR3 DNA is kept; its 48 bases are in frame from base 1. According to the germline V gene, CDR1 reads SGHAT and CDR2 reads FQNNGV. TCRbeta CDR3 regions were amplified from genomic DNA by means of the immunoSEQ Assay, a bias-controlled multiplex PCR. The paper's processing steps were these. The number of nucleated cells in each sample was estimated by amplification of reference gene primers within the assay. Sequence reads were collapsed and filtered to measure the absolute abundance of every unique TCRbeta CDR3 rearrangement. For each sample, productive Simpson clonality was calculated by taking the square root of Simpson's diversity index across productive rearrangements. This immuneACCESS table, as held by TCRdb, lists in-frame sequences with V and J called but not all clones. Of the missing ones, under half trace to an unresolved V gene in checked studies; the others have no known cause. That table supplies the V and J calls and clone size; D and trimming were determined from the DNA. The sample table lists 300,000 to 350,000 clones, about nine tenths of them with a count of one. The ten largest clones add up to roughly a tenth of the sample.

Recombination joined TRBV11-2 with TRBJ2-3; 7 bases in the middle match TRBD1. The source material was peripheral blood. The receptor's source is a young man with COVID-19, enrolled during active disease. The nucleotides are TGTGCCAGCAGTACAGGGGTCTCCGGTCAGGCAGATACGCAGTATTTT. It encodes CASSTGVSGQADTQYF. Joined to the reference TRBV11-2 and TRBJ2-3 proteins, this CDR3 gives the full variable domain: EAGVAQSPRYKIIEKRQSVAFWCNPISGHATLYWYQQILGQGPKLLIQFQNNGVVDDSQLPKDRFSAERLKGVDSTLKIQPAKLEDSAVYLCASSTGVSGQADTQYFGPGTRLTVL.